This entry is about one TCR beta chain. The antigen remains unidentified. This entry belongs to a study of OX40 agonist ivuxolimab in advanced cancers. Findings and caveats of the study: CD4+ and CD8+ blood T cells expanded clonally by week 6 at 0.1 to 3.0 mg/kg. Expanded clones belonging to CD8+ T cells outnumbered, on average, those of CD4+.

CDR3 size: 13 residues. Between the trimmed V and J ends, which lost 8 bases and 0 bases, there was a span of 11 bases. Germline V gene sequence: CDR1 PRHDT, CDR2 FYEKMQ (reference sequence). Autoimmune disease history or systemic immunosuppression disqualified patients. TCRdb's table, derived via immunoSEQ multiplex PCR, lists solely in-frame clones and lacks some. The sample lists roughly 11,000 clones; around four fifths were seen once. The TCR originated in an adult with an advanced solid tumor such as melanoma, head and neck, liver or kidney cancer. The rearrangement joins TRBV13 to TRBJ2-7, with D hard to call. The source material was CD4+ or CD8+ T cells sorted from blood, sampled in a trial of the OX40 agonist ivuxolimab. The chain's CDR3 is CASGPQTSYEQYF. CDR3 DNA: TGTGCCAGCGGCCCGCAGACCTCCTACGAGCAGTACTTC.